Sequencing of this T cell receptor (beta chain) was carried out in a study of siplizumab effects on memory and regulatory T cells (dated by TCRdb to between 2019 and 2020). In the study overall: The effect of the anti-CD2 antibody siplizumab on alloreactive T-cell subsets was examined in allogeneic mixed lymphocyte reactions constructed from human PBMCs. Results and caveats for the whole study, not just this receptor: The suppressive function of proliferating Tregs from siplizumab cultures was not functionally confirmed. Of the alloreactive CD4+ clones that could be mapped, the Treg-derived share averaged about 67% with siplizumab compared with around 27% in control reactions. Because sequences below about 10^-5 frequency were poorly captured, only a minor fraction of alloreactive clones could be mapped to unstimulated subsets. A naive or memory phenotype could not be assigned to roughly 75-97% of proliferating CD4+ or CD8+ clones. Siplizumab significantly reduced the cumulative frequency of alloreactive sequences traceable to unstimulated CD4+ memory T cells. Unstimulated naive T cells appeared to be more diverse than memory T cells, and naive cells seemed to make a substantial contribution to the alloresponse.

The receptor library was made with the immunoSEQ multiplex PCR assay. Roughly 100,000 TCR templates per sample were assayed by the deep sequencing platform. Genomic DNA extracted from sorted T cells was used for TCRbeta CDR3 sequencing. Regarding the original processing steps: The R programming language was used for clonal analysis of TCRbeta CDR3 data. Comparing unstimulated samples against CFSE-low samples taken after the reaction was how alloreactive CD4+ and CD8+ clones were defined. Alloreactive CD4+ clones were assigned to regulatory or non-regulatory origin by matching sequences to sorted unstimulated Treg and non-Treg repertoires. This immuneACCESS table, as held by TCRdb, lists in-frame sequences with V and J called but not all clones. Of the missing ones, under half trace to an unresolved V gene in checked studies; the others have no known cause. That table gives V, J and clone size, and the DNA gave D and trimming. The sample table shows more than 85,000 clones, and 94% are seen once. Jointly, the top ten make up around 0.6% of the sample.

Comments on this clone: The antigen this receptor binds is unknown. No quality values exist for individual bases; no much larger clone is one base distant.

Its CDR3 holds 14 amino acids, cysteine through phenylalanine. CDR3 DNA is the only sequence kept; it has 42 bases, read in frame from the first base. The V and J ends are trimmed by 3 bases and 3 bases, leaving 10 bases between them. CDR1 and CDR2 were assigned from the germline V gene as SGDLS and YYNGEE. Sorted unstimulated T cells and proliferating T cells recovered from mixed lymphocyte reactions were subjected to TCRbeta CDR3 sequencing. Fresh whole blood from some ten HLA-typed healthy donors was used as the source from which PBMCs were isolated. To map where alloreactive clones came from, unstimulated CD4+ regulatory T cells were FACS-sorted.

The rearranged chain carries TRBV9 and TRBJ1-5; D gene: possibly TRBD1, on 5 matching bases. The TCR originated in a human donor in good health. The sequencing input was Tregs sorted from blood. The CDR3 reads CASSEQGVNQPQHF. The DNA sequence is given as TGTGCCAGCAGCGAGCAGGGTGTCAATCAGCCCCAGCATTTT. Extended through the reference TRBV9 and TRBJ1-5 proteins, this CDR3 yields the full variable domain: DSGVTQTPKHLITATGQRVTLRCSPRSGDLSVYWYQQSLDQGLQFLIQYYNGEERAKGNILERFSAQQFPDLHSELNLSSLELGDSALYFCASSEQGVNQPQHFGDGTRLSIL.